Below, 17 T cell receptor beta chains from the same sample are listed, as sequenced in a study of blood T cell repertoires in COVID-19. Some clones are missing from TCRdb's copy, which holds only in-frame ones; the method was immunoSEQ multiplex PCR. Of about 140,000 clones listed, about four fifths were seen once; the top ten hold under 9.5%. The sequencing sample was made of peripheral blood. All receptors derive from an elderly woman in a cohort sampled during active or convalescent COVID-19.

This CDR3 reads CASSQGQGGETQYF. CDR3 DNA sequence: TGCGCCAGCAGCCAAGGACAGGGTGGGGAGACCCAGTACTTC. The chain combines TRBV5-1 with TRBJ2-5; TRBD1 matches at 8 bases. CDR3 length equals 14 residues. Germline CDR1 and CDR2: SGHRS and YFSETQ. The J segment lost 5 bases and the V segment lost 4 bases, leaving 7 bases of the junction unmatched. The variable domain in full, completed from reference TRBV5-1 and TRBJ2-5, reads KAGVTQTPRYLIKTRGQQVTLSCSPISGHRSVSWYQQTPGQGLQFLFEYFSETQRNKGNFPGRFSGRQFSNSRSEMNVSTLELGDSALYLCASSQGQGGETQYFGPGTRLLVL.

The chain links TRBV19 to TRBJ2-2; 7 bases match TRBD1. Germline loops: CDR1 LNHDA, CDR2 SQIVND (reference sequence). The CDR3 loop spans 18 amino acids. V lost 7 bases and J lost 0; bases outside the gene matches: 14. The CDR3 nucleotides are TGTGCCAGTACCCCAGGGGGAACAGGGTTCGCGAACACCGGGGAGCTGTTTTTT. It translates to CASTPGGTGFANTGELFF.

The V gene is TRBV7-2, the J gene TRBJ1-2, with 9 bases matching TRBD1. CDR3 length: 13 residues. Germline V lookup: CDR1 SGHTA, CDR2 FQGNSA. J lost 6 bases, V lost 5 bases, and 4 bases had no gene match. The CDR3 protein is CASSPRDRDGYTF. The CDR3 DNA reads TGTGCCAGCAGCCCTCGGGACAGGGATGGCTACACCTTC. The full variable domain, completed using reference TRBV7-2 and TRBJ1-2, is GAGVSQSPSNKVTEKGKDVELRCDPISGHTALYWYRQSLGQGLEFLIYFQGNSAPDKSGLPSDRFSAERTGGSVSTLTIQRTQQEDSAVYLCASSPRDRDGYTFGSGTRLTVV.

This clone was recorded a few times. For the CDR3, the DNA is TGTGCCAGTAGTTGGGACAGCGTAACGGCAGATACGCAGTATTTT. This encodes CASSWDSVTADTQYF. This chain connects TRBV19 to TRBJ2-3; 7 nucleotides agree with TRBD1. The junction had 9 bases not matched to a gene; V was cut back by 5 bases and J by 4 bases. This CDR3 contains 15 residues. The V gene's germline CDR1 is LNHDA and CDR2 SQIVND (reference sequence).

This sequence joins TRBV4-3 and TRBJ2-3, with D possibly being TRBD2 (6 bases). Trimming left V 6 bases short and J 1 base short, with 8 bases between. CDR1 is LGHNA, CDR2 YSLEER, per germline. This CDR3 has 13 amino acids. The CDR3 DNA sequence: TGCGCCAGCAGTGAGCGGGGCACAGATACGCAGTATTTT. It yields the protein CASSERGTDTQYF.

The chain joins TRBV7-2 to TRBJ2-3; TRBD2 is a possible D gene (7 bases). CDR1 SGHTA and CDR2 FQGNSA come from the germline V gene. The CDR3 spans 17 residues. V lost 5 bases to trimming and J lost 4 bases, with 22 bases between them. Here the CDR3 DNA reads TGTGCCAGCAGCATACTACTGGGGGGGGCCTGGGCAGATACGCAGTATTTT. It codes for CASSILLGGAWADTQYF.

This clone showed up just a few times. Other DNA sequences from this sample encode an identical CDR3 as well. DNA of the CDR3: TGCGCCAGCAGCCAAGAGGACAGGGCCGGAAACACCATATATTTT. As protein: CASSQEDRAGNTIYF. The V gene is TRBV4-1, the J gene TRBJ1-3; TRBD1 matches at 8 bases. Germline V gene sequence: CDR1 MGHRA, CDR2 YSYEKL. V was pared by 0 bases and J by 4 bases, with 2 bases of the junction left unmatched. The CDR3 has 15 amino acids.

The chain combines TRBV7-9 with TRBJ1-2; a possible D gene is TRBD1 (6 bases). V was pared by 1 base and J by 3 bases, with 9 bases between. Germline assignment: CDR1 SEHNR and CDR2 FQNEAQ (reference sequence). The CDR3 length is 14 residues. The CDR3 DNA reads TGTGCCAGCAGCTTAGAACAGGGCCACTATGGCTACACCTTC. Residues: CASSLEQGHYGYTF.

V gene TRBV2 combines with J gene TRBJ1-1; perhaps TRBD1 as D (5 bases). There are 13 residues in the CDR3. Germline V gene data show CDR1 as SNHLY and CDR2 as FYNNEI. Trimming cost V 6 bases and J 1 base, with 9 bases left between them. CDR3 protein: CASSLQENTEAFF. CDR3 sequence (DNA): TGTGCCAGCAGCTTACAGGAGAACACTGAAGCTTTCTTT.

The rearrangement uses TRBV30 and TRBJ1-6, with 8 bases that match TRBD1. Trimming at V came to 3 bases and at J to 10 bases, leaving 5 bases not matched to a gene. There are 13 residues in the CDR3. Germline-derived CDR1 and CDR2 are GTSNPN and SVGIG (reference sequence). The CDR3 sequence is CAWRQGAGSPLHF. The CDR3 DNA reads TGTGCCTGGAGGCAGGGGGCTGGGTCACCCCTCCACTTT.

The chain has TRBV18 and TRBJ1-5, with D possibly matching TRBD1 (5 bases). Germline V gene lookup returns CDR1 KGHSH and CDR2 LQKENI. Between the trimmed V and J ends, which lost 5 bases and 2 bases, there was a span of 19 bases. The CDR3 sequence is 17 residues long. The DNA for the CDR3 is TGTGCCAGCTCAGACGACAGCCCGGTTCGTCGCAATCAGCCCCAGCATTTT. Translated, it gives CASSDDSPVRRNQPQHF.

The V call is TRBV27, the J call TRBJ1-2, with 9 bases that match TRBD1. CDR1 and CDR2 from the germline V gene are MNHEY and SMNVEV (reference sequence). The CDR3 contains 14 residues. V trimming: 4 bases; J trimming: 8 bases; junction bases outside the gene matches: 8. The chain's CDR3 is CASSSHRDREGYTF. DNA of the CDR3: TGTGCCAGCAGTTCCCACCGGGACAGGGAAGGCTACACCTTC.

This clone was counted only a few times. The chain uses TRBV7-9 and TRBJ2-3, with 11 bases aligning to TRBD2. Looked up from germline, CDR1 is SEHNR and CDR2 is FQNEAQ (reference sequence). Trimming cost V 3 bases and J 8 bases; bases outside gene matches: 13. The CDR3 contains 17 residues. The CDR3 DNA reads as TGTGCCAGCAGCTTGGTCCGTAGCGGGGGGGCGAAGGGTACGCAGTATTTT. As protein: CASSLVRSGGAKGTQYF.

The table lists this clone with a few counts. The chain couples TRBV27 to TRBJ1-6, with a weak D call TRBD1 (6 bases). In germline, CDR1 is MNHEY, CDR2 SMNVEV (reference sequence). There are 17 residues in the CDR3. V dropped 0 bases and J dropped 6 bases, with 15 bases sitting between them. The CDR3 sequence is CASSLSGPGAPNSPLHF. The CDR3 region has the DNA TGTGCCAGCAGTTTATCCGGGCCAGGGGCGCCTAATTCACCCCTCCACTTT.

This chain uses TRBV6-5 with TRBJ2-6; D is uncertain. The CDR3 totals 15 residues. CDR1 is MNHEY and CDR2 is SVGAGI in the germline V gene. Trimming cost V 5 bases and J 4 bases, with 12 bases left between them. CDR3 region: CASSPIGLGANVLTF. The CDR3 coding sequence is TGTGCCAGCAGTCCCATTGGGCTCGGGGCCAACGTCCTGACTTTC.

The chain uses TRBV19 and TRBJ1-2; TRBD1 is a possible D gene (6 bases). CDR1 and CDR2 (germline): LNHDA, SQIVND (reference sequence). The CDR3 runs to 15 residues. The CDR3 DNA is TGTGCGACAGGCTCTTCCTTGATCAAAAACTATGGCTACACCTTC. As protein: CATGSSLIKNYGYTF.

J is TRBJ2-7 and V is TRBV30; 11 bases are a match to TRBD1. Germline V gene data show CDR1 as GTSNPN and CDR2 as SVGIG (reference sequence). The CDR3 has 12 residues. With V trimmed by 8 bases and J by 2 bases, 2 bases remained unmatched. CDR3 loop: CAMDRGPYEQYF. CDR3 in DNA: TGTGCCATGGACAGGGGGCCCTACGAGCAGTACTTC.